The 12 T cell receptor beta chains below come from one sample, sequenced in a study of T cell changes during pregnancy in multiple sclerosis. Some clones are missing from TCRdb's copy, which holds only in-frame ones; the method was immunoSEQ multiplex PCR. The data hold around 60,000 clones, with approximately 94% observed a single time. Material: CD8+ T cells from peripheral blood mononuclear cells, obtained in the third trimester of pregnancy. The origin of the receptors is a female donor with multiple sclerosis, enrolled in a pregnancy study.

Only one count was recorded for this clone. The rearrangement joins TRBV6-5 to TRBJ2-1; 11 bases line up with TRBD2. The CDR3 length is 16 residues. The junction had 10 bases not matched to a gene; V was cut back by 4 bases and J by 8 bases. Germline CDR1 MNHEY, CDR2 SVGAGI. The CDR3 region is CASSSALAGVVDEQFF. The DNA of the CDR3 is TGTGCCAGCAGTTCGGCACTAGCGGGAGTAGTGGATGAGCAGTTCTTC.

The chain is built from TRBV2 and TRBJ1-2; no clear D gene. CDR3 length: 14 residues. Germline V gives CDR1 SNHLY, CDR2 FYNNEI. Trimming took 4 bases from V and 0 from J, leaving 9 bases between them. CDR3 protein: CASSAPSSNYGYTF. As DNA, the CDR3 is TGTGCCAGCAGTGCCCCTAGTTCTAACTATGGCTACACCTTC.

This clone has a handful of counts. The genes are TRBV6-4 and TRBJ2-3; D call uncertain. V was clipped by 3 bases and J by 2 bases, with 12 bases between them. The CDR3 is 15 amino acids. Germline V gene data show CDR1 as MRHNA and CDR2 as SNTAGT. The CDR3 sequence is CASSEDSVSTDTQYF. As DNA, the CDR3 is TGTGCCAGCAGTGAAGACTCCGTTTCCACAGATACGCAGTATTTT.

The chain has TRBV5-1 and TRBJ2-7; tentatively, D is TRBD1 (5 bases). V was pared by 2 bases and J by 0 bases, with 9 bases between. Germline V CDR1 and CDR2: SGHRS, YFSETQ. This CDR3 has 14 residues. The CDR3 loop reads CASSLGALSYEQYF. As DNA, the CDR3 is TGCGCCAGCAGCTTAGGGGCCCTCTCCTACGAGCAGTACTTC.

Concerning this clone: The sample has other DNA sequences that encode this CDR3 too. The J gene is TRBJ2-1, the V gene TRBV19, with no clear D. Trimming cost V 5 bases and J 3 bases, with 2 bases left between them. The CDR3 extends over 11 amino acids. Germline CDR1 reads LNHDA; CDR2 reads SQIVND (reference sequence). CDR3 coding DNA: TGTGCCAGTAGTCTCTACAATGAGCAGTTCTTC. It specifies CASSLYNEQFF.

The chain joins TRBV29-1 to TRBJ2-1; 7 nucleotides match TRBD2. The CDR3 consists of 15 residues. Germline-derived CDR1 and CDR2 are SQVTM and ANQGSEA. V dropped 2 bases and J dropped 5; count of bases not matched to a gene: 9. CDR3 nucleotides: TGCAGCGTTGAATGGGCGGGAGCTGGTCACAATGAGCAGTTCTTC. Translating it yields CSVEWAGAGHNEQFF.

V usage is TRBV7-3 and J usage is TRBJ2-1; 10 positions agree with TRBD2. Germline CDR1 SGHTA, CDR2 FQGTGA. This CDR3 is built from 14 residues. Unmatched junction bases numbered 2, after V lost 5 bases and J lost 4 bases. The CDR3 DNA reads as TGTGCCAGCAGCCGGACTAGCGGTTACAATGAGCAGTTCTTC. As protein: CASSRTSGYNEQFF.

This sequence joins TRBV28 and TRBJ2-2; 9 positions match TRBD2. Germline CDR1 reads MDHEN; CDR2 reads SYDVKM. V was clipped by 5 bases and J by 1 base; unmatched bases: 8. The CDR3 consists of 17 residues. DNA of the CDR3: TGTGCCAGCAGTACCCGTAATAGCGGGAGGAACACCGGGGAGCTGTTTTTT. It translates to CASSTRNSGRNTGELFF.

The gene calls are TRBV5-6 and TRBJ2-7; D is possibly TRBD1 (6 bases). In germline, CDR1 is SGHDT, CDR2 YYEEEE. The V end was cut by 0 bases, the J end by 6 bases, with 13 bases between. CDR3 length: 14 residues. The CDR3 DNA reads TGTGCCAGCAGCTTGGTAACAGGGCTCGGCGAGCAGTACTTC. Translating gives CASSLVTGLGEQYF.

The chain carries TRBV27 and TRBJ2-3; D is uncertain. Trimming took off 0 bases at V and 4 bases at J, with 14 bases between the two ends. The CDR3 runs 16 residues. In germline, CDR1 is MNHEY, CDR2 SMNVEV (reference sequence). The CDR3 protein is CASSLSPESEADTQYF. CDR3 coding DNA: TGTGCCAGCAGTTTATCACCGGAAAGTGAGGCAGATACGCAGTATTTT.

The rearrangement links TRBV4-1 to TRBJ2-7; a possible D gene is TRBD1 (6 bases). Germline-derived CDR1 and CDR2 are MGHRA and YSYEKL. The CDR3 has 13 amino acids. Trimming pared 1 base from V and 3 bases from J, leaving 7 bases between. The CDR3: CASSQAQGYEQYF. The DNA for the CDR3 is TGCGCCAGCAGCCAAGCACAGGGCTACGAGCAGTACTTC.

This clone was observed a handful of times. This CDR3 is CASSVDGGAIYEQYF. CDR3 in DNA: TGTGCCAGCAGCGTAGACGGTGGGGCGATCTACGAGCAGTACTTC. This chain links TRBV9 with TRBJ2-7; possible D gene TRBD1, 5 bases. The CDR3 loop spans 15 amino acids. The germline V gene has CDR1 SGDLS and CDR2 YYNGEE. Trimming pared 0 bases from V and 3 bases from J, leaving 13 bases between.